This TCR beta chain was observed in a study of cytotoxic CD8 clonotypes in ibrutinib-treated CLL. Per the germline V gene, CDR1 is SGHNT and CDR2 is YENEEA. The CDR3 sequence is 16 residues long. Trimming removed 5 bases from V and 6 bases from J; junction bases left unmatched: 7. The repertoire was sequenced with immunoSEQ multiplex PCR; TCRdb's copy has only in-frame clones and lacks some. The data show 90,000 to 95,000 clones, around 77% seen once. This receptor was obtained from a human donor with chronic lymphocytic leukemia. The chain recombines TRBV11-3 with TRBJ2-2, with 12 bases matching TRBD2. This specimen was PBMCs, taken after 24 months of ibrutinib treatment. CDR3 protein: CASSTRLAGVPGELFF. The CDR3 coding sequence is TGTGCCAGCAGCACTAGACTAGCGGGAGTCCCCGGGGAGCTGTTTTTT.